This T cell receptor beta chain was captured in a study of cytomegalovirus exposure and HLA in healthy donors. Study-level findings and limits: It was in a later analysis that TCR association rates were seen to vary by HLA locus, highest for DRB1 and lowest for HLA-C. The study had only CMV serostatus as immune exposure information.

Primers included in the PCR were 60 Vbeta and 13 Jbeta primers. In the authors' workflow: A later analysis tallied approximately 87 million unique TCR beta chains, about 12 million of them shared. Sequencing used immunoSEQ multiplex PCR; TCRdb keeps in-frame clones, though not all of them. That table gives V, J and clone size, and the DNA gave D and trimming. The sample lists roughly 150,000 clones; 65% to 80% were seen once. Trimming pared 5 bases from V and 8 bases from J, leaving 21 bases between. Germline loops: CDR1 SGHAT, CDR2 FQNNGV. This CDR3 is built from 16 residues. In the case of this clone: What it binds is unknown.

Sequencing was performed on PBMCs. The receptor's source is a woman in her 40s in good health and CMV-seropositive. This chain uses TRBV11-2 with TRBJ1-4; TRBD1 is a possible D gene (6 bases). CDR3 in DNA: TGTGCCAGCAGCCCACGCGGGGGGCGCGGCGAGGAAAAACTGTTTTTT. Translation: CASSPRGGRGEEKLFF.